The clone carrying this T cell receptor gamma chain showed up many times. Antigen specificity is unknown. The same CDR3 can be traced to other DNA sequences in this sample. The data belong to a study of γδ T cells in repeated Plasmodium falciparum infection. Study background: Timepoints: baseline, immediately before selected infections, and 21 days after every infection. Study-wide findings and caveats: Donors in Mali lived in a small rural village, largely one ethnic group.

Gammadelta T cells were flow-sorted from PBMC into Vgamma9/Vdelta2+ and Vdelta2-negative populations for bulk analysis. This CDR3 is 15 amino acids long. Germline trimming cut 3 bases from V and 0 bases from J; bases unmatched to any gene: 4. The germline V gene has CDR1 GITISATS and CDR2 ISYDGTV (reference sequence). TCRdb reanalysed the multiplex PCR reads via CATT. The table has 20,000 to 30,000 gamma-chain clones, approximately 2.9% seen once. The rearrangement uses TRGV9 and TRGJP1. Source material: gamma-delta T cells from blood. The receptor's source is a pool of human donors (malaria-infected and uninfected, not separated). The CDR3 loop is CALWESDTTGWFKIF. Here the CDR3 DNA reads TGTGCCTTGTGGGAGTCTGATACCACTGGTTGGTTCAAGATATTT.